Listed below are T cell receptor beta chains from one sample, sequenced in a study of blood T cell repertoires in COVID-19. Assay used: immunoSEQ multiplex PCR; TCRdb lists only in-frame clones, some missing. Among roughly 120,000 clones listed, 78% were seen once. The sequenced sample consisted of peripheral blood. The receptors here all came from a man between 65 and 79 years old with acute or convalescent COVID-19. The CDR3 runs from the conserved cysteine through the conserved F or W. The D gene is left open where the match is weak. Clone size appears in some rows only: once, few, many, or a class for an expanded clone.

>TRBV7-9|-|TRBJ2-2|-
CASRLRDSTGELFF
TGTGCCAGCAGGCTCCGGGACTCCACCGGGGAGCTGTTTTTT
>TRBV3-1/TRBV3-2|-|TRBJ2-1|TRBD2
CASSPGLAGGQEQFF
TGTGCCAGCAGTCCAGGACTAGCGGGGGGACAAGAGCAGTTCTTC
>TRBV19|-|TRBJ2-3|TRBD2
CASSIGTSGGDTQYF
TGTGCCAGTAGTATCGGGACTAGCGGGGGGGATACGCAGTATTTT
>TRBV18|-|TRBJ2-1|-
CASSPQQNHNEQFF
TGTGCCAGCTCGCCACAGCAAAACCACAATGAGCAGTTCTTC
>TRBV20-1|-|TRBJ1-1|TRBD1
CSASWVRTGGVRGTEAFF
TGCAGTGCTAGTTGGGTGCGGACAGGGGGCGTCCGGGGGACTGAAGCTTTCTTT
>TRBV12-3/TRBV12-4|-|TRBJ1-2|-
CASSPLRTGYTF
TGTGCCAGCAGCCCGCTGAGGACAGGCTACACCTTC
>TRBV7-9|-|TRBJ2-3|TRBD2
CASSLALAGGAPDTQYF
TGTGCCAGCAGCTTGGCGTTAGCGGGGGGTGCCCCTGATACGCAGTATTTT
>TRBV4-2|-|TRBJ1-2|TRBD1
CASSQSAGTGNYGYTF
TGTGCCAGCAGCCAGAGTGCGGGGACAGGAAACTATGGCTACACCTTC
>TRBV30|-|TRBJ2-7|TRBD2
CAWGSGGAVEQYF
TGTGCCTGGGGTAGCGGGGGGGCCGTCGAGCAGTACTTC
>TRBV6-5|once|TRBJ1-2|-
CASNREYGYTF
TGTGCCAGCAACAGGGAATATGGCTACACCTTC
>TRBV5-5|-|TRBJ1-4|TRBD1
CASSQRDSPNEKLFF
TGTGCCAGCAGCCAGAGGGACAGTCCTAATGAAAAACTGTTTTTT
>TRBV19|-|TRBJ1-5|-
CASRIQGGGSNQPQHF
TGTGCCAGTCGAATACAGGGAGGGGGTAGCAATCAGCCCCAGCATTTT
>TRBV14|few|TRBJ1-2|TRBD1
CASSQDRRYGYTF
TGTGCCAGCAGCCAGGACAGGCGGTATGGCTACACCTTC
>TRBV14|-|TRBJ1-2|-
CASSEMGRGFSSYGYTF
TGTGCCAGCAGCGAGATGGGCAGGGGTTTTAGCTCCTATGGCTACACCTTC
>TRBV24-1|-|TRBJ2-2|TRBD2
CATSDRLAGRNTGELFF
TGTGCCACCAGTGACCGACTAGCGGGGCGGAACACCGGGGAGCTGTTTTTT
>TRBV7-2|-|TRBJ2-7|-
CASSLDANSYEQYF
TGTGCCAGCAGCTTAGATGCTAACTCCTACGAGCAGTACTTC
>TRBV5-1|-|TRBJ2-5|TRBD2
CASSWTRETQYF
TGCGCCAGCAGCTGGACTAGGGAGACCCAGTACTTC
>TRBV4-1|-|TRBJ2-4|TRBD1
CASSQLQSRGRNIQYF
TGCGCCAGCAGCCAATTACAAAGCAGGGGGAGAAACATTCAGTACTTC
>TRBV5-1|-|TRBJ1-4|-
CASRKDSGDEKLFF
TGCGCCAGCAGGAAGGACAGCGGGGATGAAAAACTGTTTTTT
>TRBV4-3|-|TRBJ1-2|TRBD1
CASSRDSNYGYTF
TGCGCCAGCAGCCGGGACAGTAACTATGGCTACACCTTC
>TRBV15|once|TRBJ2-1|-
CATSRGGLSSGNEQFF
TGTGCCACCAGCAGGGGGGGACTTTCCTCGGGCAATGAGCAGTTCTTC
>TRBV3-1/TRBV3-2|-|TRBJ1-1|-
CASSRRENTEAFF
TGTGCCAGCAGCCGGAGGGAGAACACTGAAGCTTTCTTT
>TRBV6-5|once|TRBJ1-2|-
CASSSIGEGYTF
TGTGCCAGCAGTTCGATTGGAGAGGGCTACACCTTC
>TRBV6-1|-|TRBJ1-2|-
CASSEGFRGSYGYTF
TGTGCCAGCAGTGAAGGGTTCAGGGGATCCTATGGCTACACCTTC
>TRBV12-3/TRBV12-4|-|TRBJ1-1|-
CASSLGFTEAFF
TGTGCCAGCAGTTTGGGCTTTACTGAAGCTTTCTTT
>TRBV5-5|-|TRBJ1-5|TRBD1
CASSLERQGTQPQHF
TGTGCCAGCAGCTTGGAGAGACAGGGTACTCAGCCCCAGCATTTT
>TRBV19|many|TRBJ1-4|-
CASSPIQAPNEKLFF
TGTGCCAGTAGTCCCATACAGGCCCCTAATGAAAAACTGTTTTTT
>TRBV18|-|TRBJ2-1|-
CASSPTRDKTFF
TGTGCCAGCTCACCAACCCGAGACAAAACGTTCTTC
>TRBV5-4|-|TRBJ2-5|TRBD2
CASGDGGGTGETQYF
TGTGCCAGCGGGGACGGCGGGGGGACGGGAGAGACCCAGTACTTC
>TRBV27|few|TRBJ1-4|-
CASSRDRLGINEKLFF
TGTGCCAGCAGTCGAGACAGGTTAGGAATTAATGAAAAACTGTTTTTT
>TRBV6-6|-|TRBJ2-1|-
CASSYSPHEQFF
TGTGCCAGCAGTTATTCTCCCCATGAGCAGTTCTTC
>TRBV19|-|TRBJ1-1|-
CASSSRQNTEAFF
TGTGCCAGTAGTTCTCGACAGAACACTGAAGCTTTCTTT